These 30 T cell receptor beta chains share one sample of origin, sequenced in a study of spatial heterogeneity in lung cancer. This sample's time point: blood at routine non-recurrence follow-up after resection. TCRdb recomputed calls from the 5' RACE reads with MiXCR, one row per CDR3 protein. The top ten hold under 2.5% of the sample, which has under 75,000 distinct CDR3 sequences, nearly 9% seen once. The material sequenced was PBMCs, taken at follow-up. These receptors all come from a female donor with early-stage non-small cell lung cancer.

The J gene is TRBJ2-1, the V gene TRBV18; 12 positions match TRBD2. The CDR3 is 16 residues long. V dropped 6 bases and J dropped 5; count of bases not matched to a gene: 8. The germline CDR1 and CDR2 sequences are KGHSH and LQKENI. In nucleotides, the CDR3 is TGTGCCAGCTCTCTCCTGCGGACTAGCGGGAACAATGAGCAGTTCTTC. Its protein is CASSLLRTSGNNEQFF.

This clonotype was observed at least ten times. The rearrangement joins TRBV12-3 or TRBV12-4 to TRBJ2-1; TRBD2 matches 12 bases. The CDR3 loop spans 15 amino acids. Germline trimming cut 6 bases from V and 4 bases from J; bases unmatched to any gene: 4. CDR3 nucleotides: TGTGCCAGCAGCTTACTAGCGGGAGGTTACAATGAGCAGTTCTTC. Protein sequence: CASSLLAGGYNEQFF.

The V and J genes are TRBV5-1 and TRBJ1-5; weak D call: TRBD1 (5 bases). V lost 4 bases, J lost 5 bases, and 16 bases lay in between. This CDR3 has 15 amino acids. The germline V gene encodes CDR1 SGHRS and CDR2 YFSETQ. The CDR3 region is CASSPDGGDHQPQHF. CDR3 bases: TGCGCCAGCAGCCCAGACGGGGGGGACCATCAGCCCCAGCATTTT.

This clonotype was seen ten or more times. J is TRBJ2-1 and V is TRBV10-1; 11 positions match TRBD2. The CDR3 is made up of 16 amino acids. Trimming took 0 bases from V and 5 from J; bases not matched to a gene: 3. CDR1 and CDR2 from the germline V gene are WNHNN and SYGVQD (reference sequence). DNA for the CDR3: TGCGCCAGCAGTGAGTCGGGGGGACTAGCGGACAATGAGCAGTTCTTC. This gives the protein CASSESGGLADNEQFF.

This clonotype occurred many times. This chain uses TRBV10-1 with TRBJ2-2; D remains ambiguous. This CDR3 region has 12 residues. CDR1 is WNHNN and CDR2 is SYGVQD in the germline V gene (reference sequence). The V gene lost 5 bases and the J gene lost 2 bases, with 3 bases spanning the gap. This CDR3 reads CASSPNTGELFF. DNA for the CDR3: TGCGCCAGCAGTCCTAACACCGGGGAGCTGTTTTTT.

This clonotype was detected many times. This chain links TRBV7-2 with TRBJ1-2; D is unclear. Germline V lookup: CDR1 SGHTA, CDR2 FQGNSA. Between the trimmed V and J ends, which lost 3 bases and 0 bases, there was a span of 8 bases. The CDR3 runs 14 residues. In DNA, the CDR3 is TGTGCCAGCAGCTTCACGCGTACTAACTATGGCTACACCTTC. Translating it yields CASSFTRTNYGYTF.

Many counts were recorded for this clonotype. The chain employs TRBV14 and TRBJ2-3; TRBD2 aligns across 12 bases. This CDR3 comprises 17 residues. Per germline, CDR1 SGHDN and CDR2 FVKESK. J gave up 3 bases and V 4 bases, and 8 bases lay outside the gene matches. The CDR3 DNA reads as TGTGCCAGCAGCCCCACCCCTAGCGGGAGGGCGACAGATACGCAGTATTTT. The encoded protein is CASSPTPSGRATDTQYF. Together with reference TRBV14 and TRBJ2-3, the CDR3 gives the full variable domain: EAGVTQFPSHSVIEKGQTVTLRCDPISGHDNLYWYRRVMGKEIKFLLHFVKESKQDESGMPNNRFLAERTGGTYSTLKVQPAELEDSGVYFCASSPTPSGRATDTQYFGPGTRLTVL.

The genes are TRBV5-1 and TRBJ2-5; 8 nucleotides align to TRBD1. The germline V gene encodes CDR1 SGHRS and CDR2 YFSETQ. V was pared by 2 bases and J by 4 bases, with 4 bases of the junction left unmatched. The CDR3 runs to 14 residues. CDR3 coding DNA: TGCGCCAGCAGCTTCGGACAGGGACTAGAGACCCAGTACTTC. Encoded protein: CASSFGQGLETQYF.

The chain uses TRBV5-1 and TRBJ2-1; a weak D match, TRBD1 (5 bases). The germline V gene encodes CDR1 SGHRS and CDR2 YFSETQ. Trimming pared 2 bases from V and 4 bases from J, leaving 13 bases between. This CDR3 has 15 amino acids. The CDR3 DNA reads as TGCGCCAGCAGCTTAGGGCAGGGTCTATACAATGAGCAGTTCTTC. Its protein product is CASSLGQGLYNEQFF.

The chain employs TRBV6-5 and TRBJ2-1; TRBD1 matches at 8 bases. CDR1 is MNHEY and CDR2 is SVGAGI in the germline V gene. Trimming at V came to 6 bases and at J to 10 bases, leaving 11 bases not matched to a gene. The CDR3 contains 14 residues. The CDR3, as DNA: TGTGCCAGCAGAGGACTACAGGGGGTGGGGGAGCAGTTCTTC. Translation: CASRGLQGVGEQFF.

In its sample, this clonotype was seen many times. This sequence joins TRBV3-1 and TRBJ2-5; D is unresolved. CDR1 and CDR2 (germline): LGHDT, YNNKEL (reference sequence). CDR3 length: 16 residues. The germline V and J ends were trimmed by 1 base and 4 bases, with 16 bases remaining between them. The CDR3 spells CASSQGESSTGETQYF. The CDR3 DNA reads as TGTGCCAGCAGCCAAGGCGAATCCTCAACGGGAGAGACCCAGTACTTC.

The rearrangement uses TRBV7-2 and TRBJ2-1; D gene uncertain. The length of the CDR3 is 10 residues. V lost 3 bases, J lost 8 bases, and 2 bases lay in between. Germline values: CDR1 SGHTA, CDR2 FQGNSA. The CDR3: CASSFHEQFF. The CDR3 DNA reads as TGTGCCAGCAGCTTCCATGAGCAGTTCTTC.

This clonotype was found many times. This rearrangement joins TRBV7-2 to TRBJ2-5; 9 bases agree with TRBD1. From germline, CDR1 is SGHTA and CDR2 FQGNSA. CDR3 length: 13 amino acids. The junction had 4 bases not matched to a gene; V was cut back by 8 bases and J by 3 bases. CDR3 region: CASGGDREETQYF. The CDR3 DNA reads TGTGCCAGCGGGGGGGACAGGGAAGAGACCCAGTACTTC.

This clonotype was found a few times. The chain has TRBV10-3 and TRBJ2-3, with D maybe TRBD1 (6 bases). The CDR3 is 14 amino acids. Between the trimmed V and J ends, which lost 5 bases and 4 bases, there was a span of 13 bases. Germline CDR1 ENHRY, CDR2 SYGVKD. The DNA for the CDR3 is TGTGCCATCAGTTGGGCCAGGGGAGCAGATACGCAGTATTTT. Amino acid sequence: CAISWARGADTQYF.

The V gene is TRBV24-1, the J gene TRBJ2-1; 10 bases are shared with TRBD2. V trimming: 1 base; J trimming: 10 bases; junction bases outside the gene matches: 3. This CDR3 region has 14 residues. CDR1 and CDR2 (germline): KGHDR, SFDVKD. The CDR3, as DNA: TGTGCCACCAGTGATTTTGGGACTAGCGTCGAGCAGTTCTTC. Protein: CATSDFGTSVEQFF.

This clonotype was seen many times. V usage is TRBV7-9 and J usage is TRBJ2-6; maybe TRBD1 (5 bases). Trimming removed 0 bases at V and 2 bases at J, with 5 bases between. The CDR3 is made up of 15 amino acids. Germline V gene data show CDR1 as SEHNR and CDR2 as FQNEAQ (reference sequence). In nucleotides, the CDR3 is TGTGCCAGCAGCTTAGCACAGGCTGGGGCCAACGTCCTGACTTTC. Translated: CASSLAQAGANVLTF. The full variable domain, completed using reference TRBV7-9 and TRBJ2-6, is DTGVSQNPRHKITKRGQNVTFRCDPISEHNRLYWYRQTLGQGPEFLTYFQNEAQLEKSRLLSDRFSAERPKGSFSTLEIQRTEQGDSAMYLCASSLAQAGANVLTFGAGSRLTVL.

This clonotype was detected ten times or more. The rearrangement joins TRBV3-1 to TRBJ2-1; perhaps TRBD2 as D (5 bases). Trimming left V 1 base short and J 8 bases short, with 9 bases between. CDR1 and CDR2 from the germline V gene are LGHDT and YNNKEL (reference sequence). The CDR3 extends over 13 amino acids. CDR3 region: CASSQVGVDEQFF. The CDR3 nucleotides read TGTGCCAGCAGCCAAGTCGGGGTGGATGAGCAGTTCTTC.

Comments on this clonotype: A much bigger clone sits one base away, suggesting this may be a read error. V usage is TRBV6-5 and J usage is TRBJ1-5; D is ambiguous. Per the germline V gene, CDR1 is MNHEY and CDR2 is SVGAGI. Trimming took off 4 bases at V and 3 bases at J, with 13 bases between the two ends. The CDR3 contains 15 residues. The CDR3 DNA reads TGTGCCAGCAGTTGCTCGCGGAGGGACAATCAGCCCCAGCATTTT. It codes for CASSCSRRDNQPQHF.

This clonotype has ten or more counts. This chain links TRBV7-9 with TRBJ1-5; D is ambiguous. The CDR3 has 13 amino acids. The V end was cut by 5 bases, the J end by 8 bases, with 13 bases between. From germline, CDR1 is SEHNR and CDR2 FQNEAQ (reference sequence). In nucleotides, the CDR3 is TGTGCCAGCAGCATCAGTGGCGGGAAGCCCCAGCATTTT. Its protein is CASSISGGKPQHF.

This clonotype was detected a few times. J is TRBJ2-7 and V is TRBV6-2 or TRBV6-3; 10 bases match TRBD2. Germline V CDR1 and CDR2: MNHEY, SVGEGT. The CDR3 totals 15 residues. Trimming removed 2 bases from V and 5 bases from J; junction bases left unmatched: 6. CDR3 bases: TGTGCCAGCAGTTACCAGGCTAGCGGGAGTAACGAGCAGTACTTC. Residues: CASSYQASGSNEQYF.

The rearrangement uses TRBV3-1 and TRBJ2-7; weak D call: TRBD2 (5 bases). Germline V gene sequence: CDR1 LGHDT, CDR2 YNNKEL (reference sequence). The CDR3 is 16 amino acids. Trimming took off 4 bases at V and 5 bases at J, with 21 bases between the two ends. The CDR3 sequence is CASSREPAEAAHEQYF. Here the CDR3 DNA reads TGTGCCAGCAGCCGGGAACCGGCCGAAGCGGCCCACGAGCAGTACTTC.

This clonotype was seen more than once but under ten times. The chain is built from TRBV7-2 and TRBJ2-1; weak D call: TRBD2 (7 bases). The CDR3 is 14 residues long. Germline V gives CDR1 SGHTA, CDR2 FQGNSA. The V end lost 5 bases, the J end lost 8 bases, and 16 bases lay between the germline ends. The CDR3 region is CASSVGAAGDEQFF. CDR3 bases: TGTGCCAGCAGCGTGGGGGCTGCGGGGGATGAGCAGTTCTTC.

This chain links TRBV9 with TRBJ1-5; D gene unclear. This CDR3 has 15 amino acids. CDR1 is SGDLS and CDR2 is YYNGEE in the germline V gene. Trimming pared 1 base from V and 4 bases from J, leaving 12 bases between. CDR3 protein: CASSVKGGGNQPQHF. CDR3 coding DNA: TGTGCCAGCAGCGTAAAAGGCGGAGGGAATCAGCCCCAGCATTTT.

This clonotype was counted a few times. This sequence joins TRBV14 and TRBJ2-3; maybe TRBD1 (6 bases). The CDR3 loop spans 15 amino acids. Germline V gene sequence: CDR1 SGHDN, CDR2 FVKESK. Trimming shortened V by 3 bases and J by 0 bases, and 10 bases separated the two germline ends. This CDR3 reads CASSHGQQSTDTQYF. The CDR3 bases are TGTGCCAGCAGCCACGGACAGCAGAGCACAGATACGCAGTATTTT.

This clonotype was counted ten times or more. The chain is built from TRBV7-2 and TRBJ2-7, with 8 bases aligning to TRBD1. V lost 2 bases and J lost 1; bases outside the gene matches: 7. The CDR3 runs 16 residues. The germline gives CDR1 SGHTA, CDR2 FQGNSA. In nucleotides, the CDR3 is TGTGCCAGCAGCTTAACCGGGACAGGTTTTTCCTACGAGCAGTACTTC. This codes for CASSLTGTGFSYEQYF.

This clonotype was detected ten times or more. The chain is built from TRBV28 and TRBJ1-4, with 8 bases fitting TRBD1. Germline CDR1 MDHEN, CDR2 SYDVKM. The CDR3 totals 14 residues. V dropped 8 bases and J dropped 8; count of bases not matched to a gene: 10. CDR3 region: CASCTGGVEEKLFF. The CDR3 DNA reads TGTGCCAGCTGCACAGGGGGAGTTGAAGAAAAACTGTTTTTT.

This clonotype was observed a few times. The chain employs TRBV7-8 and TRBJ2-1, with 10 bases fitting TRBD2. There are 18 residues in the CDR3. V lost 1 base to trimming and J lost 6 bases; unmatched junction nucleotides: 12. Per the germline V gene, CDR1 is SGHVS and CDR2 is FQNEAQ. The CDR3 loop reads CASSLGGDGTSAINEQFF. The CDR3 coding sequence is TGTGCCAGCAGCTTAGGTGGAGACGGGACTAGCGCGATCAATGAGCAGTTCTTC.

This clonotype occurred a few times. V and J are TRBV7-3 and TRBJ2-5; D not resolved. In germline, CDR1 is SGHTA, CDR2 FQGTGA. This CDR3 region has 15 residues. Trimming removed 1 base at V and 5 bases at J, with 14 bases between. The DNA for the CDR3 is TGTGCCAGCAGCTTAATAGGCAGTCTAGGGGAGACCCAGTACTTC. It encodes CASSLIGSLGETQYF.

This clonotype was counted between two and nine times. This rearrangement joins TRBV3-1 to TRBJ1-6; D is unresolved. Trimming stripped 3 bases from V and 10 bases from J, with 10 bases between. CDR1 is LGHDT, CDR2 YNNKEL, per germline (reference sequence). This CDR3 has 13 residues. For the CDR3, the DNA is TGTGCCAGCAGCCAGAGACGAGGCTCACCCCTCCACTTT. Translating gives CASSQRRGSPLHF.

This clonotype came up many times. The chain couples TRBV2 to TRBJ1-5; D unclear. The CDR3 spans 15 residues. Germline loops: CDR1 SNHLY, CDR2 FYNNEI. V was pared by 0 bases and J by 4 bases, with 10 bases between. CDR3 sequence reads: CASSEAVGRNQPQHF. Here the CDR3 DNA reads TGTGCCAGCAGTGAAGCTGTGGGGAGGAATCAGCCCCAGCATTTT.